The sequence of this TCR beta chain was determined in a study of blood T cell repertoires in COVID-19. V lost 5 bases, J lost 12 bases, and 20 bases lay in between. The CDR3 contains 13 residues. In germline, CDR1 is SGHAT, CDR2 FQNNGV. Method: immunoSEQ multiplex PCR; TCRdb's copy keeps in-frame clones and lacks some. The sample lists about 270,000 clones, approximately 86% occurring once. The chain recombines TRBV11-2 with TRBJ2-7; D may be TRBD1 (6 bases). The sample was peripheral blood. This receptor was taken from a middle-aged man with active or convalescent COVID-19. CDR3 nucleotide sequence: TGTGCCAGCAGCCCAAGCCCCCGGGACAATCGGTACTTC. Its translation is CASSPSPRDNRYF.